This T cell receptor beta chain was found in a study of CXCR3-negative and CXCR3-positive naive CD8 T cells. TRB cDNA was prepared as libraries by UMI-labeled 5' RACE. TCRdb re-called the 5' RACE reads; one entry per CDR3 protein, DNA not given. This sample's table reports about 90,000 distinct CDR3 sequences. As to this clonotype: Its antigen is not known.

General study points: TRB CDR3s were more hydrophobic in CXCR3-positive than in CXCR3-negative naive cells. With surface CD5 comparable between naive subsets, TCR strength was estimated using properties derived from the TRB CDR3.

Germline V gene sequence: CDR1 MGHRA, CDR2 YSYEKL. This CDR3 is 17 amino acids long. Sequencing was done on a sample of naive CXCR3+ CD8+ T cells from blood. Stated subset: CD45RO-CCR7+CD27+CD95- naive CD8+ T cells expressing CXCR3 (TNR3+). This sequence originates from a human donor in good health. Some clones in this sample may be carry-over from other donors' samples. The V gene is TRBV4-1, the J gene TRBJ1-5. The CDR3 region is CASSQDLVGYSNQPLHF.